Included here is one T cell receptor beta chain sequence, with context. Its specificity is not known. Repertoires were generated with immunoSEQ multiplex PCR, while TCRdb's copy carries only in-frame clones and drops some. The sample yields some 150,000 clones, approximately 89% seen once. The entry originates in a study of cytomegalovirus exposure and HLA in healthy donors. Trimming left V 3 bases short and J 1 base short, with 8 bases between. The CDR3 covers 13 residues. Study conclusions and caveats: In vitro checks showed that a few CMV-associated chains really do target CMV antigens. There were around 160 TCR beta chains listed as cytomegalovirus-associated. Clusters of TCRs from the first cohort tended to co-occur in the 120 or so validation repertoires (as a later analysis found).

The approximately 120-subject validation cohort, separate from the approximately 670-subject first cohort, included the donors. V is TRBV5-3 and J is TRBJ2-7; possibly TRBD1 for D (5 bases). TRBV5-3 is known as an ORF, though its function is uncertain. The specimen was PBMCs. The sequence derives from a young man in good health and CMV-seronegative. CDR3 region: CARSWQGSYEQYF. The CDR3 nucleotides read TGTGCCAGAAGCTGGCAGGGATCCTACGAGCAGTACTTC.